Listed here are 14 T cell receptor beta chains from one sample, sequenced in a study of identical twins. TCRdb used MiXCR to reprocess the 5' RACE reads, holding one entry per CDR3 protein. The table includes fewer than 650,000 distinct CDR3 sequences, around a tenth detected once. The same specimen was also included in a second study, on yellow fever vaccine responses in identical twins.

Source material: PBMCs. Receptors were obtained from a woman in her late teens or twenties in good health.

This clonotype was found a few times. The chain couples TRBV20-1 to TRBJ2-2, with 9 bases identical to TRBD2. Trimming cost V 0 bases and J 6 bases; bases outside gene matches: 5. The CDR3 spans 15 residues. CDR1 is DFQATT, CDR2 SNEGSKA, per germline (reference sequence). The CDR3 region has the DNA TGCAGTGCTAGAGAAAGCGGGAGGACCGCCGGGGAGCTGTTTTTT. It codes for CSARESGRTAGELFF.

The gene calls are TRBV10-3 and TRBJ2-7; 9 bases fit TRBD1. CDR3 length equals 14 residues. CDR1 is ENHRY, CDR2 SYGVKD, per germline. The V and J ends lost 4 bases and 5 bases, in that order; junction bases with no gene match: 6. This chain's CDR3 is CAISGTGQGDEQYF. CDR3 DNA: TGTGCCATCAGTGGGACGGGACAGGGTGACGAGCAGTACTTC.

This clonotype was detected ten times or more. The chain combines TRBV7-9 with TRBJ1-1, with 9 positions matching TRBD1. After removal of 0 bases from V and 7 bases from J, the junction contained 0 bases not matched to a gene. The CDR3 extends over 13 amino acids. Germline lookup yields CDR1 SEHNR and CDR2 FQNEAQ (reference sequence). CDR3 sequence: CASSLAGQGEAFF. In nucleotides, the CDR3 is TGTGCCAGCAGCTTAGCGGGACAGGGTGAAGCTTTCTTT.

The chain is built from TRBV28 and TRBJ2-7; a possible D gene is TRBD1 (6 bases). The CDR3 length is 14 residues. Trimming cost V 5 bases and J 0 bases, with 11 bases left between them. The germline V gene encodes CDR1 MDHEN and CDR2 SYDVKM. The DNA of the CDR3 is TGTGCCAGCAGTATCCAGGACAGCTCCTACGAGCAGTACTTC. Amino acids: CASSIQDSSYEQYF.

Only a few counts were recorded for this clonotype. The CDR3, as DNA: TGCAGTGTGGGACAGCGCTATGGCTACACCTTC. This sequence encodes CSVGQRYGYTF. The chain joins TRBV20-1 to TRBJ1-2; 7 bases line up with TRBD1. V was pared by 7 bases and J by 4 bases, with 3 bases of the junction left unmatched. The CDR3 has 11 amino acids. Germline CDR1 and CDR2: DFQATT and SNEGSKA (reference sequence).

The sample holds many counts of this clonotype. The chain uses TRBV12-3 or TRBV12-4 and TRBJ2-7; possibly TRBD1 for D (6 bases). The V end was cut by 6 bases, the J end by 6 bases, with 18 bases between. The CDR3 is made up of 14 amino acids. The CDR3 loop is CASSVQGSTSEQYF. As DNA, the CDR3 is TGTGCCAGCAGCGTACAGGGTTCCACCAGCGAGCAGTACTTC.

There are many counts of this clonotype. This chain joins TRBV5-5 and TRBJ2-1; maybe TRBD2 (5 bases). The CDR3 has 15 residues. CDR1 is SGHKS and CDR2 is YYEKEE in the germline V gene (reference sequence). V was trimmed by 6 bases and J by 2 bases, leaving 15 bases between them. The CDR3 spells CASTLASAAYNEQFF. In nucleotides, the CDR3 is TGTGCCAGCACCCTGGCCTCAGCGGCCTACAATGAGCAGTTCTTC.

This clonotype was seen only a few times. This chain uses TRBV4-3 with TRBJ2-1; no clear D gene. Germline assignment: CDR1 LGHNA and CDR2 YSLEER. V lost 0 bases to trimming and J lost 6 bases, with 12 bases between them. The CDR3 covers 15 residues. CDR3 in amino acids: CASSQDSGLANEQFF. DNA for the CDR3: TGCGCCAGCAGCCAAGATTCCGGCCTGGCCAATGAGCAGTTCTTC.

This clonotype has at least ten counts. The gene calls are TRBV27 and TRBJ2-7, with D tentatively TRBD1 or TRBD2 (5 bases each). The CDR3 consists of 14 residues. V was shortened by 4 bases and J by 3 bases, with 13 bases between the two germline ends. Germline V CDR1 and CDR2: MNHEY, SMNVEV (reference sequence). CDR3 loop: CASSSAWGNYEQYF. CDR3 nucleotide sequence: TGTGCCAGCAGTTCCGCTTGGGGGAACTACGAGCAGTACTTC.

The rearrangement links TRBV7-9 to TRBJ2-3, with TRBD1 matching 11 bases. The CDR3 runs 15 residues. Germline V gives CDR1 SEHNR, CDR2 FQNEAQ (reference sequence). V lost 2 bases to trimming and J lost 5 bases; unmatched junction nucleotides: 3. Here the CDR3 reads CASSLWDRGEDTQYF. The CDR3 region has the DNA TGTGCCAGCAGCTTATGGGACAGGGGGGAAGATACGCAGTATTTT.

This clonotype occurred many times. The CDR3 nucleotides read TGTGCCAGCAGCGCTAGCGGGGGCCCAGGCACCGGGGAGCTGTTTTTT. Protein: CASSASGGPGTGELFF. This sequence joins TRBV7-9 and TRBJ2-2; 10 bases are a match to TRBD2. Per germline, CDR1 SEHNR and CDR2 FQNEAQ (reference sequence). Trimming at V came to 5 bases and at J to 4 bases, leaving 7 bases not matched to a gene. The CDR3 is 16 amino acids.

This chain uses TRBV10-2 with TRBJ2-4, with 9 bases that match TRBD1. V lost 8 bases to trimming and J lost 4 bases; unmatched junction nucleotides: 3. The CDR3 runs 13 residues. CDR1 and CDR2 from the germline V gene are WSHSY and SAAADI. The CDR3 DNA sequence: TGCGCCAGCGGGGGACAGGGAAAAAACATTCAGTACTTC. Encoded protein: CASGGQGKNIQYF.

This clonotype showed up many times. V usage is TRBV29-1 and J usage is TRBJ2-7; D is possibly TRBD2 (5 bases). Germline assignment: CDR1 SQVTM and CDR2 ANQGSEA. V was clipped by 6 bases and J by 3 bases, with 18 bases between them. CDR3 length: 14 residues. The CDR3 coding sequence is TGCAGCGTCCTGCTAGCCTCGTCCCACTACGAGCAGTACTTC. This translates into CSVLLASSHYEQYF.

This clonotype was recorded at least ten times. The chain combines TRBV6-5 with TRBJ2-7, with no clear D. Between the trimmed V and J ends, which lost 0 bases and 3 bases, there was a span of 6 bases. Per the germline V gene, CDR1 is MNHEY and CDR2 is SVGAGI. This CDR3 contains 13 residues. CDR3 amino acids: CASSYSGSYEQYF. Here the CDR3 DNA reads TGTGCCAGCAGTTACTCGGGCAGCTACGAGCAGTACTTC.